A single T cell receptor (beta chain) is shown here with its context. The antigen is unknown. The data were obtained in a study of T cells after yellow fever vaccination. Study-level information: Low-cell-number fractions were prepared with SMART-Seq v4 Ultra Low Input.

TCRdb analysed the 5' RACE reads with MiXCR anew, one entry per CDR3 protein. The sample records some 600,000 distinct CDR3 sequences, 12% being singletons. Whole-study results and caveats: Boosting was followed by the reappearance of most primary-vaccination clones (roughly 96% CD4, 88% CD8). The CD4 and CD8 compartments had a small share of their clonotypes in common. Abundant clonotypes from the bulk population could get into FACS-sorted repertoires as contaminants.

The V end lost 5 bases, the J end lost 4 bases, and 19 bases lay between the germline ends. Germline-derived CDR1 and CDR2 are SGDLS and YYNGEE. This CDR3 contains 16 residues. The sequenced sample was PBMCs, obtained on the day of the yellow fever booster vaccination. The chain couples TRBV9 to TRBJ2-1; D remains ambiguous. This sequence originates from a man under 40 who received the YFV17D yellow fever vaccine. CDR3 sequence: CASSALGPLGYNEQFF. CDR3 sequence (DNA): TGTGCCAGCAGTGCTCTCGGCCCACTGGGGTACAATGAGCAGTTCTTC.